This T cell receptor beta chain was profiled in a study of T cells in localized non-small cell lung cancer. Looked up from germline, CDR1 is SNHLY and CDR2 is FYNNEI. V gave up 4 bases and J gave up 5 bases; unmatched junction bases: 7. The CDR3 is 14 residues long. The study's findings and limits: Analysis by sequencing included only one tumor region, so heterogeneity remains possible. Appearances in adjacent lung were noted for a median approximately 52 of the top 100 tumor clones. Highest T cell clonality was seen in uninvolved adjacent lung, surpassing that measured in tumor. Density of T cells in blood, when higher, went with longer overall survival.

In regard to this clone: Its antigen is still unknown.

Sequencing was performed with immunoSEQ multiplex PCR; in TCRdb, only in-frame clones are kept and a portion is missing. The sample lists about 54,000 clones, around 83% seen once, with 20% in the top ten. Specimen: peripheral blood, collected before any cancer treatment. The chain carries TRBV2 and TRBJ1-2, with 7 bases fitting TRBD1. This clonotype was sampled from a female donor of 60 years or more with stage II squamous cell lung carcinoma. CDR3 nucleotides: TGTGCCAGCAGTGGGAGACAGGGCCTTTATGGCTACACCTTC. This sequence encodes CASSGRQGLYGYTF.